The text below deals with one T cell receptor beta chain. Which antigen it targets is not known. The record has no base qualities; no much larger clone is one base away. Patients with a history of autoimmune disease or receiving systemic immunosuppression were excluded from the trial. Peripheral blood for TCR sequencing was collected from all dose cohorts at baseline, on cycle 4 day 1, and on cycle 7 day 1. The samples were taken from a phase I, first-in-human, multicenter, open-label dose-escalation trial of ivuxolimab. Adults with locally advanced or metastatic head and neck squamous cell, hepatocellular, melanoma or renal cell carcinoma were enrolled in the trial. CD4+ and CD8+ T cells were sorted separately from peripheral blood before TCR sequencing. From the cysteine through the phenylalanine, the CDR3 covers 13 amino acids. Here the CDR3 DNA is all that survives: 39 bases in frame from base 1. The germline V gene (reference sequence) supplies CDR1 MNHEY and CDR2 SMNVEV. Relative to germline, V is 6 bases shorter and J is 9 bases shorter, with 16 bases between their ends.

The source of the sample is a study of OX40 agonist ivuxolimab in advanced cancers. Turning to the overall study: Ivuxolimab was an agonistic, fully human IgG2 monoclonal antibody directed against OX40 (CD134), a costimulatory receptor. Intravenous ivuxolimab was administered to patients every 2 weeks at six dose levels: 0.01, 0.1, 0.3, 1.5, 3 and 10 mg/kg. Of the approximately 54 patients in dose escalation, 19 had hepatocellular carcinoma, approximately 15 had melanoma, 9 had renal cell carcinoma and 9 had head and neck cancer. In the dose-escalation cohort, approximately 83% of patients were male, and the mean age was approximately 60 years with a range of roughly 20 to 79. Prior anti-PD-1, anti-PD-L1 or anti-CTLA-4 therapy was permitted, and checkpoint inhibitors had been received by around 39% of dose-escalation patients. Partial responses occurred in three dose-escalation patients: two with cutaneous melanoma and one with hepatocellular carcinoma. The point of sequencing TCRbeta in the periphery was to test whether ivuxolimab changed TCR sequence diversity and drove clonal T-cell expansion. The paper describes the monotherapy dose-escalation part (N of about 50 patients) of the phase I trial of ivuxolimab. The research as a whole found: In partial responders in the 0.1-3.0 mg/kg groups, normalized peripheral clonal expansion was found to be among the lowest, especially among CD8+ T cells. At doses of 0.1 to 3.0 mg/kg, clonal expansion of both CD4+ and CD8+ T cells in blood was seen between baseline and week 6. Which antigens the clonally expanded peripheral T cells were specific for was not determined. Low levels of normalized T-cell clonal expansion were also seen in some nonresponding patients. After ivuxolimab, CD8+ T cells had more expanded clones than CD4+ T cells on average.

To sequence the TCRbeta CDR3 region, genomic DNA was isolated from the sorted cells. The immunoSEQ Assay was used to sequence the TCRbeta CDR3 regions. Entries here come from immuneACCESS through TCRdb and include only in-frame sequences with V and J called. Some clones fail to appear in such tables; in the studies checked, an unresolved V gene covers under half of the shortfall, and the cause of the remainder is unknown. The sample table lists approximately 59,000 clones, about 80% of them with a count of one. Roughly 1.9% of the sample belongs to the ten largest clones. The TCR was taken from an adult with an advanced solid tumor such as melanoma, head and neck, liver or kidney cancer. The sequencing used CD4+ or CD8+ T cells sorted from blood, collected in a trial of the OX40 agonist ivuxolimab. The chain uses TRBV27 and TRBJ2-3; tentative D gene TRBD1, with 6 bases matching. The CDR3 loop reads CASSSTGFGTQYF. The nucleotide sequence is given as TGTGCCAGCAGCTCTACAGGGTTTGGGACGCAGTATTTT.